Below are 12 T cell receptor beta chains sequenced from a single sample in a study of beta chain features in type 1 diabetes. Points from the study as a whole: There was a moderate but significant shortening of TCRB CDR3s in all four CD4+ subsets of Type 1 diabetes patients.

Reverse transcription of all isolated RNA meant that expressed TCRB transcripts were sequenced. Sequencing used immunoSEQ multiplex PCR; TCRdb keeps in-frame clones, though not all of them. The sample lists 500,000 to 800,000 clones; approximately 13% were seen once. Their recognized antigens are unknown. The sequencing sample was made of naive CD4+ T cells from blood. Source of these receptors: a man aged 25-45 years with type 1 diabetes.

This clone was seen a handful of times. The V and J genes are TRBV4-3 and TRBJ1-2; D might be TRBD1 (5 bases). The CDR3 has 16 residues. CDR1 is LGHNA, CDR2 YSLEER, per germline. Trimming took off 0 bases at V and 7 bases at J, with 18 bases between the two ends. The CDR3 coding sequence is TGCGCCAGCAGCCAAGAGCGGGCAGGGAGGGTTCGTGGCTACACCTTC. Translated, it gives CASSQERAGRVRGYTF.

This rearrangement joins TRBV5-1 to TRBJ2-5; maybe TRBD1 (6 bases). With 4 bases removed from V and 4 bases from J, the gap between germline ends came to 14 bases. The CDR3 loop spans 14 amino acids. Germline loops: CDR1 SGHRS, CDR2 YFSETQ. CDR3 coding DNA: TGCGCCAGCAGCCCTACAGGGAGAGGAGAGACCCAGTACTTC. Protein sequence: CASSPTGRGETQYF.

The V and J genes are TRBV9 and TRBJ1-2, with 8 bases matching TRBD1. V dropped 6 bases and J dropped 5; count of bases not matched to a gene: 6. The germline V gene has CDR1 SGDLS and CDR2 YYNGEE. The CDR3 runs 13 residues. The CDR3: CASTSGQDYGYTF. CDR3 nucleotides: TGTGCCAGCACCTCGGGACAGGATTATGGCTACACCTTC.

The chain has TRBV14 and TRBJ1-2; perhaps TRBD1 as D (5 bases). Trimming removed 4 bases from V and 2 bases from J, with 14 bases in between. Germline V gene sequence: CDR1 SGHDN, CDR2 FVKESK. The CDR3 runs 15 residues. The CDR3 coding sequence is TGTGCCAGCAGCCCGCCGGGACGGAGGAACTATGGCTACACCTTC. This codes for CASSPPGRRNYGYTF.

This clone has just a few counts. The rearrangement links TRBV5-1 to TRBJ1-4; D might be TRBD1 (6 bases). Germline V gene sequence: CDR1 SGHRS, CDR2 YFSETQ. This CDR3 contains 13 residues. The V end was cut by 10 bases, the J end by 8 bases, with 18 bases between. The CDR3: CASREQGNEKLFF. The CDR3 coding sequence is TGCGCCTCCCGGGAACAGGGCAACGAAAAACTGTTTTTT.

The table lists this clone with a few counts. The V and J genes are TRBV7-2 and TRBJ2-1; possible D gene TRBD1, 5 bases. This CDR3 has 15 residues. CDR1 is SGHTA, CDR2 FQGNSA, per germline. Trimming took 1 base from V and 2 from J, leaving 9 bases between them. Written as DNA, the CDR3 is TGTGCCAGCAGCTTAGGCCAGGGTCCCTACAATGAGCAGTTCTTC. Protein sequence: CASSLGQGPYNEQFF.

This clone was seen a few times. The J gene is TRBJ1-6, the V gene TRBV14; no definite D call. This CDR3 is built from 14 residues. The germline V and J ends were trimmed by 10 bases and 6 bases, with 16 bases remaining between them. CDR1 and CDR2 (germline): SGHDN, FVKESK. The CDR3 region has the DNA TGTGCCACTGCCGCGTCCTCTTTTAATTCACCCCTCCACTTT. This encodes CATAASSFNSPLHF.

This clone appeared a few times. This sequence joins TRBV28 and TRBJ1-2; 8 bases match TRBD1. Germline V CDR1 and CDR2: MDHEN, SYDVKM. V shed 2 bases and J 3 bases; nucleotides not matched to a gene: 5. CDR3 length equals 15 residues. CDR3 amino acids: CASSLRDRGHYGYTF. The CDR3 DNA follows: TGTGCCAGCAGTTTAAGAGACAGGGGTCACTATGGCTACACCTTC.

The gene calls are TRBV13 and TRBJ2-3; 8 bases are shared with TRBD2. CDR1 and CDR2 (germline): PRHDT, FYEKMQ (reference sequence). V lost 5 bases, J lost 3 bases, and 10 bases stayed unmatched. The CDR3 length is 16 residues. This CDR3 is CASSPRRGAVTDTQYF. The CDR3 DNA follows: TGTGCCAGCAGCCCCCGGCGGGGGGCAGTTACAGATACGCAGTATTTT.

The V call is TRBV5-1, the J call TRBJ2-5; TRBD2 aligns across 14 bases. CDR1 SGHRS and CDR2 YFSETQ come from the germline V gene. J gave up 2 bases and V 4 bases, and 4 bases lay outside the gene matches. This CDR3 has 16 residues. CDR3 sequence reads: CASSLGLAGVQETQYF. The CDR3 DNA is TGCGCCAGCAGCCTGGGACTAGCGGGGGTTCAAGAGACCCAGTACTTC.

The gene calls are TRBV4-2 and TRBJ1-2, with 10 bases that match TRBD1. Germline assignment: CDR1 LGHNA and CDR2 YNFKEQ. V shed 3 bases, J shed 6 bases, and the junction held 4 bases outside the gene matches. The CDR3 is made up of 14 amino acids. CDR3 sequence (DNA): TGTGCCAGCAGCCACGCCGGGACAGGGGATGGCTACACCTTC. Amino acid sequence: CASSHAGTGDGYTF.

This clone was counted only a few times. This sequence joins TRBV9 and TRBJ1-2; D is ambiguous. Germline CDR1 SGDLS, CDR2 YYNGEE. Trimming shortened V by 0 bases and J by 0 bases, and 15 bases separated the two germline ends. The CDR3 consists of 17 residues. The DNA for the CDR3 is TGTGCCAGCAGCGTAGGACGGACCAGGTCCACTAACTATGGCTACACCTTC. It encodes CASSVGRTRSTNYGYTF.